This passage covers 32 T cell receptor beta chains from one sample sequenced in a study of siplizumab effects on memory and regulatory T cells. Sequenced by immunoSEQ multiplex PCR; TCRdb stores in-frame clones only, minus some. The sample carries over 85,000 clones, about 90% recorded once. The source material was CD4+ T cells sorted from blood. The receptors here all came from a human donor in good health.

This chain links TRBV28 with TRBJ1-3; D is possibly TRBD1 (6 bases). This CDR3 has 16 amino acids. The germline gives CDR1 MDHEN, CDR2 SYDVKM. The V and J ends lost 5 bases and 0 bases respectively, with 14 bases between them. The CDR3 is CASSLVQGTSGNTIYF. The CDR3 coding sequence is TGTGCCAGCAGTCTCGTACAGGGCACCTCTGGAAACACCATATATTTT.

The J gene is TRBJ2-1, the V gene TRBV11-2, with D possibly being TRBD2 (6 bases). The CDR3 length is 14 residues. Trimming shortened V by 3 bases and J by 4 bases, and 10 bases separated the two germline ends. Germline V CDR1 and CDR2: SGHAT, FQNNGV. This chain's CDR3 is CASSFAGKYNEQFF. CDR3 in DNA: TGTGCCAGCAGCTTTGCGGGAAAATACAATGAGCAGTTCTTC. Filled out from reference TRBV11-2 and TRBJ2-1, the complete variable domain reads EAGVAQSPRYKIIEKRQSVAFWCNPISGHATLYWYQQILGQGPKLLIQFQNNGVVDDSQLPKDRFSAERLKGVDSTLKIQPAKLEDSAVYLCASSFAGKYNEQFFGPGTRLTVL.

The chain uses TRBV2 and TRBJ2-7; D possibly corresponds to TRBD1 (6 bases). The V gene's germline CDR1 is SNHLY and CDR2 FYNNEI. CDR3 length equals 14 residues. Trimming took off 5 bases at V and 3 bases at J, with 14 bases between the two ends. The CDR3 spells CASSQDRSGYEQYF. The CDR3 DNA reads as TGTGCCAGCAGTCAAGACAGGTCGGGCTACGAGCAGTACTTC. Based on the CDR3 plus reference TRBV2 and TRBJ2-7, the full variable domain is EPEVTQTPSHQVTQMGQEVILRCVPISNHLYFYWYRQILGQKVEFLVSFYNNEISEKSEIFDDQFSVERPDGSNFTLKIRSTKLEDSAMYFCASSQDRSGYEQYFGPGTRLTVT.

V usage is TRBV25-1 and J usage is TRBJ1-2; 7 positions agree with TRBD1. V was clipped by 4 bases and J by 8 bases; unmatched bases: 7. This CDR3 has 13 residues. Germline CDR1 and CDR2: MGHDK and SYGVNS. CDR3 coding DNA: TGTGCCAGCAGTGCAGGCAGGGGGTACGGCTACACCTTC. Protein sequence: CASSAGRGYGYTF.

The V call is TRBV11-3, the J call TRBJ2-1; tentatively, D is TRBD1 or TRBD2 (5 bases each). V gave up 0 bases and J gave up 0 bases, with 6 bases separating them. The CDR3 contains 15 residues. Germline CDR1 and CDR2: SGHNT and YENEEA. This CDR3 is CASSLDGASYNEQFF. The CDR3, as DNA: TGTGCCAGCAGCTTAGACGGGGCCTCCTACAATGAGCAGTTCTTC.

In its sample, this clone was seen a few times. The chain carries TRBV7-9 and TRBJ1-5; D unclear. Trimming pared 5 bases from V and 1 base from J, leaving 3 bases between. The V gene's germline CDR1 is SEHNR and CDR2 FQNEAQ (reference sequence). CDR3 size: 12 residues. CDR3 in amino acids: CASSVSNQPQHF. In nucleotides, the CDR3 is TGTGCCAGCAGCGTCAGCAATCAGCCCCAGCATTTT.

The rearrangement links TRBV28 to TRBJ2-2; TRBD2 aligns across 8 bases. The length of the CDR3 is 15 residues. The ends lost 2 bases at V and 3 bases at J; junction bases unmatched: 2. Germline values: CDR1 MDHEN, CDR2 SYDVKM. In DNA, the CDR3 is TGTGCCAGCAGTTTAGCGGGAGGATACACCGGGGAGCTGTTTTTT. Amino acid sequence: CASSLAGGYTGELFF.

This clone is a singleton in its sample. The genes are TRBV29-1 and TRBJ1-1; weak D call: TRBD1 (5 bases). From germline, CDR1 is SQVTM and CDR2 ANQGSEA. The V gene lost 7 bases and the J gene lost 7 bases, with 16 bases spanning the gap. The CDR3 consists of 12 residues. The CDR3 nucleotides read TGCAGCGCCTTACGCGAGGGGAATGAAGCTTTCTTT. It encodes CSALREGNEAFF.

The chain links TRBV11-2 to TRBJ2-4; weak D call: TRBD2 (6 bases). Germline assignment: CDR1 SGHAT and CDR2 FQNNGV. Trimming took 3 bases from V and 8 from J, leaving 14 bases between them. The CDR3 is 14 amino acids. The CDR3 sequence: CASSFSGRAYIQYF. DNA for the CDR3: TGTGCCAGCAGCTTCAGCGGGCGGGCGTACATTCAGTACTTC.

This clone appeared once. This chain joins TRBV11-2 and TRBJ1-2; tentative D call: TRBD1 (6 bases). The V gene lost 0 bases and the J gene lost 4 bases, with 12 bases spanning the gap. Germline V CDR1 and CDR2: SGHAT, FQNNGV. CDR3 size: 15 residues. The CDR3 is CASSLEGTPAYGYTF. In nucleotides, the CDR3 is TGTGCCAGCAGCTTAGAAGGGACACCTGCCTATGGCTACACCTTC.

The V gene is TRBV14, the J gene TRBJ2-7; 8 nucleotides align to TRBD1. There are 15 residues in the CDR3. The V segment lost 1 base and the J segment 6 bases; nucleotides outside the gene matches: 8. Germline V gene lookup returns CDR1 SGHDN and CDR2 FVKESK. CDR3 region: CASSQGTGLWFEQYF. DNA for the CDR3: TGTGCCAGCAGCCAAGGGACAGGGTTATGGTTCGAGCAGTACTTC.

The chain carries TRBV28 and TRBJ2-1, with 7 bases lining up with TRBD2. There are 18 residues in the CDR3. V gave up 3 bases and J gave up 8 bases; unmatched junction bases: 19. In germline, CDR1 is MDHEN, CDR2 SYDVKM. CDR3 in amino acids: CASSLTRPTTSHLYEQFF. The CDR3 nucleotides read TGTGCCAGCAGTTTGACAAGGCCTACGACTAGCCATCTGTATGAGCAGTTCTTC.

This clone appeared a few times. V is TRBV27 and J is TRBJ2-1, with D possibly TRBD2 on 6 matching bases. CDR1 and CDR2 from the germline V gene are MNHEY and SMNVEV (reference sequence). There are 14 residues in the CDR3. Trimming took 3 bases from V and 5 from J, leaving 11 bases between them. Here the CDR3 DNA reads TGTGCCAGCAGTTTTACGGGAGAGCACAATGAGCAGTTCTTC. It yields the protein CASSFTGEHNEQFF.

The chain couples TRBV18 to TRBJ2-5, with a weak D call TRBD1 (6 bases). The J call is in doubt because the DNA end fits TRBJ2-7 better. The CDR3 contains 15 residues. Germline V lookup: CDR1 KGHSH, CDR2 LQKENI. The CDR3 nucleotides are TGTGCCAGCTCACCATCCCCACAGGGATCCTACGAGCAGTACTTC. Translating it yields CASSPSPQGSYEQYF.

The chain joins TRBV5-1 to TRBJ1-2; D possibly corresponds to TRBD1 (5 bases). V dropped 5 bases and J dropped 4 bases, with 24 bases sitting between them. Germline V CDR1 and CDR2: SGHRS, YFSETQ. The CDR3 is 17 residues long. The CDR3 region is CASSLRVSGQGSYGYTF. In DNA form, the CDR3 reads TGCGCCAGCAGTTTGCGAGTATCCGGACAAGGGTCCTATGGCTACACCTTC.

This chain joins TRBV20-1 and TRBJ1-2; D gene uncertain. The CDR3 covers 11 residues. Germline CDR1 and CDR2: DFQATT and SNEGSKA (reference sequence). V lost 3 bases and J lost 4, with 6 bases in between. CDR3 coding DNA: TGCAGTGCTAGCATTACCTATGGCTACACCTTC. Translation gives CSASITYGYTF.

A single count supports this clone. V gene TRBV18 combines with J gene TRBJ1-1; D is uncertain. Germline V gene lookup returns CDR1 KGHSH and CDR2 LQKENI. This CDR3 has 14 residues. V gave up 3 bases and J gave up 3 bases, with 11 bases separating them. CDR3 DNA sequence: TGTGCCAGCTCACCCCAGGTTTTGGACACTGAAGCTTTCTTT. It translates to CASSPQVLDTEAFF.

The CDR3 reads CASSSSRHGYTF. The CDR3 DNA reads TGTGCCAGCAGCTCCTCCAGGCACGGCTACACCTTC. The chain joins TRBV7-3 to TRBJ1-2; no firm D call. The CDR3 sequence is 12 residues long. CDR1 SGHTA and CDR2 FQGTGA come from the germline V gene. V was cut by 4 bases and J by 8 bases, with 11 bases left in between.

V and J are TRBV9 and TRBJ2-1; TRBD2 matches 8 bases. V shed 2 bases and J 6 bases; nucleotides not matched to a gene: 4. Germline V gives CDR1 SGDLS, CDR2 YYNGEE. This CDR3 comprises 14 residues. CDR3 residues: CASSVNSGANEQFF. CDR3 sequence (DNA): TGTGCCAGCAGCGTCAATAGCGGGGCCAATGAGCAGTTCTTC.

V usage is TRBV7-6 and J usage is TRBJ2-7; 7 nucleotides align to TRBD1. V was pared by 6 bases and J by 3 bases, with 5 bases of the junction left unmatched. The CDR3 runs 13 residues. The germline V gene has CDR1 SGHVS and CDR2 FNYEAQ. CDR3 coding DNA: TGTGCCAGCAGTCGGGACAGCCGCTACGAGCAGTACTTC. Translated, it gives CASSRDSRYEQYF.

The CDR3 bases are TGTGCCAGTAGTGAACCTCCGGGACTTCTCTACGAGCAGTACTTC. Residues: CASSEPPGLLYEQYF. The rearrangement joins TRBV19 to TRBJ2-7; maybe TRBD2 (6 bases). The CDR3 consists of 15 residues. The V end was cut by 5 bases, the J end by 3 bases, with 17 bases between. Germline CDR1 LNHDA, CDR2 SQIVND (reference sequence).

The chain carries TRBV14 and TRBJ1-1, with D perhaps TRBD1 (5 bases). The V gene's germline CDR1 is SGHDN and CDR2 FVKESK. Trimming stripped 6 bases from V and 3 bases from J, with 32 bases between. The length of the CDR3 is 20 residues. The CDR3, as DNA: TGTGCCAGCAGTCGCATACTACAAGGAAAGGGGATGACGGTTGACACTGAAGCTTTCTTT. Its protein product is CASSRILQGKGMTVDTEAFF.

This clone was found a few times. The CDR3 nucleotides read TGTGCCAGCAGCCAACGAACTAGCGGGAGGACAGATACGCAGTATTTT. It is translated as CASSQRTSGRTDTQYF. The chain employs TRBV11-3 and TRBJ2-3; 12 bases map to TRBD2. In germline, CDR1 is SGHNT, CDR2 YENEEA. Germline trimming cut 5 bases from V and 3 bases from J; bases unmatched to any gene: 6. The CDR3 contains 16 residues.

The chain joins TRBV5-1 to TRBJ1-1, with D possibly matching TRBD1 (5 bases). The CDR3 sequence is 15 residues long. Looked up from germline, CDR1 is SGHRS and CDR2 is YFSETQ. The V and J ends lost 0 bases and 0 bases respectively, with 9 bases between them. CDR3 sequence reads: CASSLGQTMNTEAFF. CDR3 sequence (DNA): TGCGCCAGCAGCTTGGGACAGACCATGAACACTGAAGCTTTCTTT. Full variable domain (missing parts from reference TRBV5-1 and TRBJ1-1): KAGVTQTPRYLIKTRGQQVTLSCSPISGHRSVSWYQQTPGQGLQFLFEYFSETQRNKGNFPGRFSGRQFSNSRSEMNVSTLELGDSALYLCASSLGQTMNTEAFFGQGTRLTVV.

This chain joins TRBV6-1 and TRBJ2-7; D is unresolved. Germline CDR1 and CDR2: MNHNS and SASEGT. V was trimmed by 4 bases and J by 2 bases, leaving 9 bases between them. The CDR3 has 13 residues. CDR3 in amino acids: CASSVVGTYEQYF. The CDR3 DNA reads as TGTGCCAGCAGTGTAGTAGGAACCTACGAGCAGTACTTC.

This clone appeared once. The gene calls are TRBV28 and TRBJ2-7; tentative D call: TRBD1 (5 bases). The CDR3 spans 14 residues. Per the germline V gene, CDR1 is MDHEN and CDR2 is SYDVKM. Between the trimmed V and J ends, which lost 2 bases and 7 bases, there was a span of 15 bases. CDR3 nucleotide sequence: TGTGCCAGCAGTTTAAGGGCCAGGGTAGGAGAGCAGTACTTC. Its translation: CASSLRARVGEQYF. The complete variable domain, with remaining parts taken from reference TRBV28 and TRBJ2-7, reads DVKVTQSSRYLVKRTGEKVFLECVQDMDHENMFWYRQDPGLGLRLIYFSYDVKMKEKGDIPEGYSVSREKKERFSLILESASTNQTSMYLCASSLRARVGEQYFGPGTRLTVT.

The CDR3 spells CASSRAGTDTQYF. CDR3 bases: TGTGCCAGCAGCCGGGCAGGCACAGATACGCAGTATTTT. The chain combines TRBV7-3 with TRBJ2-3; no definite D call. CDR1 and CDR2 (germline): SGHTA, FQGTGA. Trimming removed 5 bases at V and 1 base at J, with 7 bases between. The length of the CDR3 is 13 residues. The full variable domain, its missing parts supplied by reference TRBV7-3 and TRBJ2-3, is GAGVSQTPSNKVTEKGKYVELRCDPISGHTALYWYRQSLGQGPEFLIYFQGTGAADDSGLPNDRFFAVRPEGSVSTLKIQRTERGDSAVYLCASSRAGTDTQYFGPGTRLTVL.

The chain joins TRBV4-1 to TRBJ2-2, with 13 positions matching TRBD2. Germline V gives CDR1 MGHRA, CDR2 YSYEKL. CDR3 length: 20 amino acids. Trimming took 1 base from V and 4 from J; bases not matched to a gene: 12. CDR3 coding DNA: TGCGCCAGCAGCCAAGTGTTAACGAGGAGGACTAGCGGGAGCACCGGGGAGCTGTTTTTT. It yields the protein CASSQVLTRRTSGSTGELFF.

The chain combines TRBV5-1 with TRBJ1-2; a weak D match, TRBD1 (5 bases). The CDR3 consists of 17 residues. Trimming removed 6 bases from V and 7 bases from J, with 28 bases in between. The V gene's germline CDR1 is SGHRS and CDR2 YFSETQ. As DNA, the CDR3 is TGCGCCAGCAACCGCGGCATTTCCGGGGGTGAACATAGTGGCTACACCTTC. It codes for CASNRGISGGEHSGYTF.

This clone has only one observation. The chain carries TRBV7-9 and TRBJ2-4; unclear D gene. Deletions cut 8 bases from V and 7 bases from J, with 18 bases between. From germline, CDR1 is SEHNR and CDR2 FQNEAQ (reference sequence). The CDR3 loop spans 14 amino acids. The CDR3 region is CASEYGLAENIQYF. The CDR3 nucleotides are TGTGCCAGCGAATATGGATTGGCAGAGAACATTCAGTACTTC.

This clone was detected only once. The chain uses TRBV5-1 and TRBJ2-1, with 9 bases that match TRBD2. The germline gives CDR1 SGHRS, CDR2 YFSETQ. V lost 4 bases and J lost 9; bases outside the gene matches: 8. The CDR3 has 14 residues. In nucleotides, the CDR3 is TGCGCCAGCAGCCCCTGGACTAGCGACAGTGAGCAGTTCTTC. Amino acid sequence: CASSPWTSDSEQFF. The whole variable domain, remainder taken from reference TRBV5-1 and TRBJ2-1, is KAGVTQTPRYLIKTRGQQVTLSCSPISGHRSVSWYQQTPGQGLQFLFEYFSETQRNKGNFPGRFSGRQFSNSRSEMNVSTLELGDSALYLCASSPWTSDSEQFFGPGTRLTVL.

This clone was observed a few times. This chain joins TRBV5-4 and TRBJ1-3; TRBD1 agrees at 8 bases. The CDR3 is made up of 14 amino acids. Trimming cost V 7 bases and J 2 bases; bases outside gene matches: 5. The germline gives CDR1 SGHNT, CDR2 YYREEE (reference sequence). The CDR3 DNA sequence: TGTGCCAGCCGCGGACAGGGAACTGGAAACACCATATATTTT. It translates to CASRGQGTGNTIYF.